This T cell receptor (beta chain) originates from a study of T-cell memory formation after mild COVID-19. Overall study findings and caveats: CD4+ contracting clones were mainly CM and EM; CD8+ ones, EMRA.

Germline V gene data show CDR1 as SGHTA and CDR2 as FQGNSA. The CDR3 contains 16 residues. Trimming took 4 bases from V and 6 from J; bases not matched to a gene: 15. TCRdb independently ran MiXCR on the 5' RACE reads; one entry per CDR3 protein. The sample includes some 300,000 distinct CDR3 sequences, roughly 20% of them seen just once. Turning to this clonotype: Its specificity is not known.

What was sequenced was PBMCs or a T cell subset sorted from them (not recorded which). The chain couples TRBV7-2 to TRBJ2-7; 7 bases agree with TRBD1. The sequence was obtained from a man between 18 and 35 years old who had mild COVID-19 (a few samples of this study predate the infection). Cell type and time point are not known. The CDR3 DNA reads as TGTGCCAGCAGCTCCCGAGGGGGACAGACCGCCTCCGAGCAGTACTTC. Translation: CASSSRGGQTASEQYF. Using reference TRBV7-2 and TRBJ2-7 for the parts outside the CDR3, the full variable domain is GAGVSQSPSNKVTEKGKDVELRCDPISGHTALYWYRQSLGQGLEFLIYFQGNSAPDKSGLPSDRFSAERTGGSVSTLTIQRTQQEDSAVYLCASSSRGGQTASEQYFGPGTRLTVT.